One TCR beta chain is described in this entry. Its antigen is currently unknown. A multiplex PCR was run with 60 Vbeta primers and 13 Jbeta primers. Data came from immunoSEQ multiplex PCR; TCRdb stores just in-frame clones and leaves some out. The sample lists more than 100,000 clones, roughly 78% occurring once. The V segment lost 3 bases and the J segment 7 bases; nucleotides outside the gene matches: 8. The CDR3 has 15 amino acids. Looked up from germline, CDR1 is LNHDA and CDR2 is SQIVND (reference sequence). The data are from a study of cytomegalovirus exposure and HLA in healthy donors. Study-level findings and limits: TCR beta V segments were, for the most part, productive about 87% or about 30% of the time in an earlier analysis.

This chain uses TRBV19 with TRBJ1-1; TRBD1 matches 10 bases. This TCR was recovered from a man aged 35 to 55 in good health and CMV-seronegative. Sequencing was carried out using PBMCs. The CDR3 spells CASSIKGQGIYEAFF. The DNA of the CDR3 is TGTGCCAGTAGTATCAAGGGACAGGGGATATATGAAGCTTTCTTT.